A selection of T cell receptor beta chains follows, all from one sample in a study of CD8 T cells in ankylosing spondylitis. TCRdb used MiXCR to reprocess the 5' RACE reads, holding one entry per CDR3 protein. This table has 500,000 or so distinct CDR3 sequences, approximately 5.3% appearing once. The sequenced sample was blood, either unsorted or a sorted T cell fraction (not recorded which). All receptors derive from a male donor with ankylosing spondylitis. CDR3s include the opening cysteine and the closing phenylalanine or tryptophan. D genes are given only for firm matches.

CDR3aa: CASSYPGGGGKKFF
v_gene: TRBV6-5
d_gene: TRBD2

CDR3aa: CSVGGARGGVTDTQYF
v_gene: TRBV29-1
d_gene: -

CDR3aa: CASSQGRITTNEKLFF
v_gene: TRBV4-2
d_gene: -

CDR3aa: CASSPDGTKNIQYF
v_gene: TRBV11-2
d_gene: -

CDR3aa: CASSRNRGGGGYTF
v_gene: TRBV7-2
d_gene: TRBD1

CDR3aa: CASSPQTSGGADTQYF
v_gene: TRBV4-3
d_gene: TRBD2

CDR3aa: CSAKRGGIQETQYF
v_gene: TRBV20-1
d_gene: TRBD2

CDR3aa: CATSDPDHSNQPQHF
v_gene: TRBV24-1
d_gene: -

CDR3aa: CASSLARSDYGYTF
v_gene: TRBV7-2
d_gene: -

CDR3aa: CASTRRGQGSSEQYF
v_gene: TRBV5-5
d_gene: TRBD1

CDR3aa: CASSPSVQGNEQYF
v_gene: TRBV27
d_gene: -

CDR3aa: CASSLAFGVDEQYF
v_gene: TRBV12-3/TRBV12-4
d_gene: -

CDR3aa: CASSPRTSGRFTYNEQFF
v_gene: TRBV4-2
d_gene: TRBD2

CDR3aa: CASSSLLAGTYNEQFF
v_gene: TRBV7-9
d_gene: TRBD2

CDR3aa: CASSVLAGVVGELFF
v_gene: TRBV12-3/TRBV12-4
d_gene: TRBD2

CDR3aa: CASSRSENEKLFF
v_gene: TRBV18
d_gene: -

CDR3aa: CASSLTGGNYEQYF
v_gene: TRBV3-1
d_gene: TRBD1

CDR3aa: CASSYPLGAGVATGELFF
v_gene: TRBV6-2/TRBV6-3
d_gene: TRBD2

CDR3aa: CASSQAASGGAETDTQYF
v_gene: TRBV4-2
d_gene: TRBD2

CDR3aa: CASSLIGSYEQYF
v_gene: TRBV4-1
d_gene: -

CDR3aa: CSALGTGGVEQYF
v_gene: TRBV20-1
d_gene: TRBD1

CDR3aa: CASSFYGTSAEDTQYF
v_gene: TRBV6-2/TRBV6-3
d_gene: TRBD2

CDR3aa: CASSLTSQSPYNEQFF
v_gene: TRBV6-2/TRBV6-3
d_gene: TRBD2

CDR3aa: CASSVKNPLPLHF
v_gene: TRBV7-2
d_gene: -

CDR3aa: CASSWRLAGDNEQFF
v_gene: TRBV11-2
d_gene: TRBD2

CDR3aa: CASSYSPRQVTYEQYF
v_gene: TRBV6-5
d_gene: -

CDR3aa: CASSLGDRVLTLGTDTQYF
v_gene: TRBV7-6
d_gene: TRBD1

CDR3aa: CASRIWGTGAYEQYF
v_gene: TRBV7-2
d_gene: TRBD1

CDR3aa: CASSLARWGQDTEAFF
v_gene: TRBV12-3/TRBV12-4
d_gene: -

CDR3aa: CASSLRLADSYEQYF
v_gene: TRBV7-2
d_gene: TRBD2

CDR3aa: CASSPGDSHYEQYF
v_gene: TRBV5-1
d_gene: -

CDR3aa: CTSSLWTGLGGYTF
v_gene: TRBV18
d_gene: TRBD1

CDR3aa: CASSPDRSSSYNEQFF
v_gene: TRBV14
d_gene: TRBD1

CDR3aa: CASSLIGIGYTEAFF
v_gene: TRBV5-1
d_gene: -

CDR3aa: CASDSGGQGSYNEQFF
v_gene: TRBV7-9
d_gene: TRBD1

CDR3aa: CASSSYAITVYEQYF
v_gene: TRBV10-2
d_gene: -

CDR3aa: CSVIRTASPYEQYF
v_gene: TRBV29-1
d_gene: -

CDR3aa: CASSLFPAGSIYEQYF
v_gene: TRBV7-2
d_gene: -

CDR3aa: CASLSGTRYNEQFF
v_gene: TRBV28
d_gene: -

CDR3aa: CSTTRGGLQETQYF
v_gene: TRBV20-1
d_gene: TRBD2

CDR3aa: CSALRDRGLVTDTQYF
v_gene: TRBV29-1
d_gene: TRBD1

CDR3aa: CASSLELGATEAFF
v_gene: TRBV7-8
d_gene: -

CDR3aa: CASSRDPLSGANVLTF
v_gene: TRBV5-1
d_gene: -